These T cell receptor beta chains were read from a single sample in a study of T cell responses to AZD1222 COVID-19 vaccine. Libraries were prepared by immunoSEQ multiplex PCR; TCRdb keeps only in-frame clonotypes and omits some of them. The table has some 170,000 clones, approximately 93% seen once. Material: peripheral blood, obtained on day 0 of AZD1222 vaccination. The receptors were sampled from an adult in good health. Both conserved end residues are part of each CDR3. Fields, in order: J gene, clone size, V gene, D gene, CDR3 protein, CDR3 DNA. The D gene is left open where the match is weak. The size field is filled for only some rows; it gives once, few, many or a size class.

TRBJ2-1 - TRBV5-1 - CASSKGGIGASYNEQFF TGCGCCAGCAGTAAGGGGGGTATCGGGGCGTCCTACAATGAGCAGTTCTTC
TRBJ2-1 - TRBV28 - CASSFRDNEQFF TGTGCCAGCAGTTTTCGTGACAATGAGCAGTTCTTC
TRBJ2-1 - TRBV9 TRBD1 CASSHRDRDSGNEQFF TGTGCCAGCAGCCATAGGGACAGGGACTCTGGGAATGAGCAGTTCTTC
TRBJ2-2 - TRBV14 - CASSQWDTKTGELFF TGTGCCAGCAGCCAATGGGACACCAAAACCGGGGAGCTGTTTTTT
TRBJ1-1 - TRBV3-1/TRBV3-2 - CASSQDAYRWTEAFF TGTGCCAGCAGCCAAGATGCATACAGGTGGACTGAAGCTTTCTTT
TRBJ2-1 - TRBV27 TRBD2 CASSLAGSSYNEQFF TGTGCCAGCAGTCTAGCGGGCAGCTCCTACAATGAGCAGTTCTTC
TRBJ1-4 - TRBV3-1/TRBV3-2 - CASSQEGFEKLFF TGTGCCAGCAGCCAAGAGGGGTTTGAAAAACTGTTTTTT
TRBJ2-3 - TRBV7-9 - CASSLMGKDTQYF TGTGCCAGCAGCTTAATGGGTAAAGATACGCAGTATTTT
TRBJ2-7 - TRBV10-3 - CAISDQGGTYEQYF TGTGCCATCAGTGACCAGGGGGGGACCTACGAGCAGTACTTC
TRBJ2-2 - TRBV9 - CASSPSRTGELFF TGTGCCAGCAGCCCTAGTAGAACCGGGGAGCTGTTTTTT
TRBJ2-2 - TRBV5-1 - CASSPRTADTGELFF TGCGCCAGCAGCCCCCGGACAGCCGACACCGGGGAGCTGTTTTTT
TRBJ2-7 - TRBV4-2 - CASSQEPGPYEQYF TGTGCCAGCAGCCAAGAGCCAGGGCCCTACGAGCAGTACTTC
TRBJ2-5 - TRBV5-4 - CASSLYRETQYF TGTGCCAGCAGCTTGTATCGAGAGACCCAGTACTTC
TRBJ2-1 - TRBV5-1 - CASSLDRDEQFF TGCGCCAGCAGCTTGGACAGGGACGAGCAGTTCTTC
TRBJ1-1 - TRBV28 - CASSAQQGGNTEAFF TGTGCCAGCAGTGCACAACAGGGTGGAAACACTGAAGCTTTCTTT
TRBJ1-3 - TRBV3-1/TRBV3-2 - CASSQEYAGSSGNTIYF TGTGCCAGCAGCCAAGAGTATGCCGGGTCCTCTGGAAACACCATATATTTT
TRBJ1-5 - TRBV4-2 - CASSQFGTGNQPQHF TGTGCCAGCAGCCAATTCGGGACCGGGAATCAGCCCCAGCATTTT
TRBJ1-1 - TRBV27 - CASSLQPGSLGYTEAFF TGTGCCAGCAGTTTACAGCCAGGCTCTTTGGGATACACTGAAGCTTTCTTT
TRBJ2-1 - TRBV5-1 - CASSDVAGHEQFF TGCGCCAGCAGCGACGTCGCAGGCCATGAGCAGTTCTTC
TRBJ2-7 once TRBV19 - CASSIAGFNEQYF TGTGCCAGTAGTATCGCAGGGTTCAACGAGCAGTACTTC
TRBJ1-6 - TRBV9 - CASSVRDNSPLHF TGTGCCAGCAGCGTGCGCGATAATTCACCCCTCCACTTT
TRBJ2-5 - TRBV19 TRBD2 CASNPGLAQETQYF TGTGCCAGTAACCCGGGACTAGCCCAAGAGACCCAGTACTTC
TRBJ2-5 - TRBV19 - CASSNGLRDYQETQYF TGTGCCAGTAGCAACGGCCTCCGGGACTACCAAGAGACCCAGTACTTC
TRBJ2-2 - TRBV7-2 - CASSVVGSGELFF TGTGCCAGCAGCGTGGTCGGGTCCGGGGAGCTGTTTTTT
TRBJ1-2 - TRBV28 TRBD1 CASSSGDRGLYGYTF TGTGCCAGCAGCTCGGGAGACAGGGGGCTCTATGGCTACACCTTC
TRBJ1-1 - TRBV12-5 - CASGLVRKNTEAFF TGTGCTAGTGGTTTGGTAAGAAAGAACACTGAAGCTTTCTTT
TRBJ2-1 - TRBV7-2 - CASSSSYYNEQFF TGTGCCAGCAGCAGTTCCTACTACAATGAGCAGTTCTTC
TRBJ1-2 - TRBV6-6 - CASSYSRGGDGYTF TGTGCCAGCAGTTACTCTCGGGGGGGGGATGGCTACACCTTC
TRBJ2-7 - TRBV16 - CASSQSIVPSRNF TGTGCCAGCAGCCAATCGATTGTGCCCAGCAGAAACTTC
TRBJ2-1 - TRBV5-1 - CASSPSPGDNEQFF TGCGCCAGCAGCCCAAGCCCTGGGGACAATGAGCAGTTCTTC
TRBJ1-2 - TRBV3-1/TRBV3-2 - CASSRGRANYGYTF TGTGCCAGCAGCCGGGGTCGGGCTAACTATGGCTACACCTTC
TRBJ2-7 - TRBV27 TRBD2 CASRGLAGIKQYF TGTGCCAGCAGAGGACTAGCGGGGATAAAGCAGTACTTC